The rows below give T cell receptor beta chains drawn from one sample of a study of response to subunit inactivated influenza vaccine. TCRdb re-called the RT-PCR reads with MiXCR, one entry per CDR3 protein. The repertoire holds 700,000 to 800,000 distinct CDR3 sequences, about a fifth seen once, with under 13% in the top ten. Material: PBMCs from blood, obtained 4 to 6 days after vaccination. These receptors all stem from a man aged 50 to 59 who received an inactivated influenza vaccine. The CDR3 runs from the conserved cysteine through the conserved F or W. D genes are given only for firm matches. Rows give clone size only sometimes, using once, few, many, or a class for an expanded clone.

TRBV10-3	13	NA	TRBJ1-5	TRBD1	TGTGCCATTCAGGGGGCGAGGGATCAGCCCCAGCATTTT	CAIQGARDQPQHF
TRBV4-2	15	NA	TRBJ2-1	NA	TGTGCCAGCAGCCAAGGCCGGGACCGTTACAATGAGCAGTTCTTC	CASSQGRDRYNEQFF
TRBV11-2	16	many	TRBJ2-3	TRBD2	TGTGCCAGCAGCTTATGGACTAGCGGGAGTTCAGATACGCAGTATTTT	CASSLWTSGSSDTQYF
TRBV6-1	13	NA	TRBJ2-7	NA	TGTGCCAGCAGAAGGGACCCTACGGGCGAGCAGTACTTC	CASRRDPTGEQYF
TRBV7-9	16	few	TRBJ1-6	NA	TGTGCCAGCAGCTCCCGACAGGCCTCCTATAATTCACCCCTCCACTTT	CASSSRQASYNSPLHF
TRBV20-1	12	NA	TRBJ2-5	TRBD1	TGCAGTGCTACGGACAGGGTCGAGACCCAGTACTTC	CSATDRVETQYF
TRBV13	16	many	TRBJ2-7	TRBD2	TGTGCCAGCAGCTTATTTACTAGCGGGAGGCGAAACGAGCAGTACTTC	CASSLFTSGRRNEQYF
TRBV10-3	19	NA	TRBJ1-3	NA	TGTGCCATCAGTGAGTCGCGGGCAGGGCCAACCAACTCTGGAAACACCATATATTTT	CAISESRAGPTNSGNTIYF
TRBV29-1	12	NA	TRBJ1-4	NA	TGCAGCGCGGACAGCAGCAATGAAAAACTGTTTTTT	CSADSSNEKLFF
TRBV28	16	NA	TRBJ2-2	NA	TGTGCCAGCAGTTTGGAACCCATAGATAACACCGGGGAGCTGTTTTTT	CASSLEPIDNTGELFF
TRBV20-1	16	many	TRBJ2-1	TRBD2	TGCAGTGCTAGATCCCTAGCGGGAGGGTTATACAATGAGCAGTTCTTC	CSARSLAGGLYNEQFF
TRBV28	11	many	TRBJ1-2	NA	TGTGCCAGTCAGGGCGACTATGGCTACACCTTC	CASQGDYGYTF
TRBV20-1	19	few	TRBJ2-7	NA	TGCAGTGCTAGAGATCCGGGGTTTAGCGGAGGGGGGGCCCAGTACGAGCAGTACTTC	CSARDPGFSGGGAQYEQYF
TRBV10-3	13	few	TRBJ2-1	NA	TGTGCCATCAGAGAATCAGGGCTCGATGAGCAGTTCTTC	CAIRESGLDEQFF
TRBV12-3/TRBV12-4	19	NA	TRBJ2-2	TRBD2	TGTGCCTTCAGTTTACCGACAGGGACTAGCGGGAGGGCCATCGGGGAGCTGTTTTTT	CAFSLPTGTSGRAIGELFF
TRBV20-1	14	NA	TRBJ1-1	NA	TGCAGTGCTAGCCGGGGGGTATGGAACACTGAAGCTTTCTTT	CSASRGVWNTEAFF
TRBV7-2	15	few	TRBJ2-1	TRBD2	TGTGCCAGCACCAAAAGGGGTAGCGGGGGGGATGAGCAGTTCTTC	CASTKRGSGGDEQFF
TRBV6-5	14	NA	TRBJ2-7	NA	TGTGCCAGCAGTTCCGGACCTTTTTCCTACGAGCAGTACTTC	CASSSGPFSYEQYF
TRBV11-2	16	few	TRBJ2-7	NA	TGTGCCAGCAGCTTAGATTACCGAAGGGGTATCTACGAGCAGTACTTC	CASSLDYRRGIYEQYF
TRBV6-2/TRBV6-3	16	few	TRBJ1-5	NA	TGTGCCAGCAGTTACTCGACCAGTTATAGCAATCAGCCCCAGCATTTT	CASSYSTSYSNQPQHF
TRBV20-1	14	many	TRBJ1-6	NA	TGCAGTGCTAGGGGACCGTTAGAGAACTCACCCCTCCACTTT	CSARGPLENSPLHF
TRBV4-3	16	few	TRBJ1-1	NA	TGCGCCAGAACAAGGGTCCTGACAGAGGAGAACACTGAGGCTTTCTTT	CARTRVLTEENTEAFF
TRBV9	14	few	TRBJ1-1	NA	TGTGCCAGCAGCTCCCGGACAGACGGCTCTGAAGCTTTCTTT	CASSSRTDGSEAFF